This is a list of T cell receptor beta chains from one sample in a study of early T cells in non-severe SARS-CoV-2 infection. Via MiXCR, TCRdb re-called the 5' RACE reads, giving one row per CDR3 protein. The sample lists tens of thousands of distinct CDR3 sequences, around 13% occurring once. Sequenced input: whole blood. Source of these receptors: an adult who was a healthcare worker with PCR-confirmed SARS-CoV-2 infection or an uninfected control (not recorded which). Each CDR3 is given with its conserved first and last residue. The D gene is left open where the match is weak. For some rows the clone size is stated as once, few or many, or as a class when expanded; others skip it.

CASSLFGGRTGELFF | TGTGCCAGCAGCTTATTTGGGGGCCGGACCGGGGAGCTGTTTTTT | TRBJ2-2 | . | TRBV7-3 | .
CASSLGRGYEQYF | TGTGCCAGCAGCTTAGGCAGGGGCTACGAGCAGTACTTC | TRBJ2-7 | . | TRBV7-2 | few
CASSWALPLAKNIQYF | TGTGCCAGTAGTTGGGCCCTACCCCTAGCCAAAAACATTCAGTACTTC | TRBJ2-4 | . | TRBV19 | few
CASGLANSGTGGTEAFF | TGTGCTAGTGGTTTGGCAAACTCCGGGACAGGGGGGACTGAAGCTTTCTTT | TRBJ1-1 | TRBD1 | TRBV12-5 | .
CASRFEATNEKLFF | TGTGCCAGTAGATTTGAAGCAACTAATGAAAAACTGTTTTTT | TRBJ1-4 | . | TRBV19 | few
CASSQVWAGYNEQYF | TGTGCCAGCAGCCAAGTCTGGGCGGGGTACAACGAGCAGTACTTC | TRBJ2-7 | . | TRBV14 | many
CAWSVEVVGETQYF | TGTGCCTGGAGTGTAGAGGTGGTAGGAGAGACCCAGTACTTC | TRBJ2-5 | . | TRBV30 | few
CASSPPGQGAREQYF | TGTGCCAGCAGTCCCCCGGGACAGGGGGCGCGGGAGCAGTACTTC | TRBJ2-7 | TRBD1 | TRBV27 | few
CASSPLLAGALVGDKNIQYF | TGTGCCAGCAGCCCCCTCCTAGCGGGGGCCCTGGTAGGCGACAAAAACATTCAGTACTTC | TRBJ2-4 | TRBD2 | TRBV6-2/TRBV6-3 | .
CASLRGDRGTEAFF | TGTGCCAGCTTGCGGGGGGACAGGGGAACTGAAGCTTTCTTT | TRBJ1-1 | TRBD1 | TRBV18 | few
CSASPPGSGGLSTDTQYF | TGCAGTGCTAGTCCTCCGGGTAGCGGGGGCCTAAGCACAGATACGCAGTATTTT | TRBJ2-3 | TRBD2 | TRBV20-1 | many
CASSPRDVPSPQHF | TGTGCCAGCAGCCCACGGGACGTTCCCTCGCCCCAGCATTTT | TRBJ1-5 | . | TRBV7-9 | many